This T cell receptor (beta chain) derives from a study of cytomegalovirus exposure and HLA in healthy donors. General study points: The authors enumerated some 170 TCR beta chains as linked to cytomegalovirus. According to reports, the classifier identified cytomegalovirus status with high specificity and sensitivity.

The CDR3 length is 15 residues. CDR1 is KGHSH, CDR2 LQKENI, per germline. V lost 6 bases and J 5 bases, leaving 16 bases between the germline ends. As concerns this clone: Its antigen remains unknown.

The data were produced by immunoSEQ multiplex PCR, yet TCRdb's version contains in-frame clones alone and is incomplete. The repertoire consists of almost 65,000 clones, with about 89% occurring once and the leading ten covering 1.7%. V is TRBV18 and J is TRBJ2-2, with D possibly being TRBD2 (6 bases). The clonotype comes from a woman aged 18-35 years in good health and CMV-seronegative. The sequencing input was PBMCs. CDR3 in DNA: TGTGCCAGCTCCCTTCGGGAGAGCTTTACCGGGGAGCTGTTTTTT. Its protein is CASSLRESFTGELFF.